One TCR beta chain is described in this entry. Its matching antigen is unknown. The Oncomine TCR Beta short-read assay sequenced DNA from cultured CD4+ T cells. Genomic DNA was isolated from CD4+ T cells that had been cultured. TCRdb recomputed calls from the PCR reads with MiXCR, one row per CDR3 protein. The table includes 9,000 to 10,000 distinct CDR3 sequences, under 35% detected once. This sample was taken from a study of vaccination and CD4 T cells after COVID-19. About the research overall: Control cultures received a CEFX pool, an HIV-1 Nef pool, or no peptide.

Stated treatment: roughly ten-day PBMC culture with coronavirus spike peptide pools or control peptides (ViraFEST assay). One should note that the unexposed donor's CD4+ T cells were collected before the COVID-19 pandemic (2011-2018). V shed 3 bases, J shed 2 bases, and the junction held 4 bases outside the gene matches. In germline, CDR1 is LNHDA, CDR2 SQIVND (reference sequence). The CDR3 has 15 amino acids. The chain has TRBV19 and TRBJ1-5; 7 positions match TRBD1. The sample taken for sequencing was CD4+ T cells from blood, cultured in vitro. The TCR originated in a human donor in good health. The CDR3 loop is CASSISGGGNQPQHF. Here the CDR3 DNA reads TGTGCCAGTAGTATTTCAGGGGGAGGCAATCAGCCCCAGCATTTT. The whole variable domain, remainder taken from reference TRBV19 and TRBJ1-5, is DGGITQSPKYLFRKEGQNVTLSCEQNLNHDAMYWYRQDPGQGLRLIYYSQIVNDFQKGDIAEGYSVSREKKESFPLTVTSAQKNPTAFYLCASSISGGGNQPQHFGDGTRLSIL.